These 5 T cell receptor beta chains were all obtained from the same sample, sequenced in a study of shared clonotypes between healthy human individuals. Sequenced by immunoSEQ multiplex PCR; TCRdb stores in-frame clones only, minus some. The sample includes approximately 1,500,000 clones, 98% of them seen just once. Material: naive CD4+ T cells sorted from blood. Specified subset: CD45RA+ positively selected. Receptor source: a man aged 25-40 years in good health.

This sequence joins TRBV6-6 and TRBJ2-1; no reliable D call. The ends were cut back, 2 bases at V and 7 bases at J, with 9 bases in the middle. The germline V gene encodes CDR1 MNHNY and CDR2 SVGAGI (reference sequence). This CDR3 region has 13 residues. CDR3 amino acids: CASSYAVRNEQFF. CDR3 coding DNA: TGTGCCAGCAGTTACGCAGTTAGGAATGAGCAGTTCTTC.

This clone was detected once. Other DNA sequences within the sample encode an identical CDR3. The chain couples TRBV18 to TRBJ2-7; TRBD1 matches at 7 bases. CDR3 length equals 12 residues. The germline gives CDR1 KGHSH, CDR2 LQKENI. With 3 bases clipped from V and 5 bases from J, the junction kept 1 base outside the gene matches. CDR3 in DNA: TGTGCCAGCTCACCCCAGGGGGACGAGCAGTACTTC. Amino acids: CASSPQGDEQYF.

V and J are TRBV14 and TRBJ2-7, with D possibly TRBD2 on 5 matching bases. Germline lookup yields CDR1 SGHDN and CDR2 FVKESK. The CDR3 runs to 14 residues. V shed 1 base and J shed 3 bases, with 10 bases lying between them. Here the CDR3 DNA reads TGTGCCAGCAGCCAAGTTGTGACTAACTACGAGCAGTACTTC. It encodes CASSQVVTNYEQYF.

This clone has a single count. The chain links TRBV5-4 to TRBJ2-5; TRBD1 matches 10 bases. Per the germline V gene, CDR1 is SGHNT and CDR2 is YYREEE (reference sequence). V was pared by 3 bases and J by 2 bases, with 4 bases of the junction left unmatched. This CDR3 is built from 15 residues. The CDR3 sequence is CASSSGQGRQETQYF. The CDR3 bases are TGTGCCAGCAGCTCGGGACAGGGGAGACAAGAGACCCAGTACTTC.

A word on this clone: The same CDR3 arises from other DNA sequences in this sample as well. The chain combines TRBV10-2 with TRBJ2-2; D is unclear. Trimming removed 6 bases from V and 0 bases from J, with 5 bases in between. In germline, CDR1 is WSHSY, CDR2 SAAADI. The CDR3 is 13 residues long. In DNA, the CDR3 is TGCGCCAGCAGGATAGCGAACACCGGGGAGCTGTTTTTT. Translating gives CASRIANTGELFF.